Reported below is one TCR beta chain. Antigen specificity is unknown. The data were taken from a study of T cells in localized non-small cell lung cancer. Regarding the study as a whole: Within adjacent lung there appeared a median around 60 of the top 100 tumor clones. In the blood, greater T cell density corresponded to longer overall survival.

This CDR3 is built from 13 residues. CDR1 and CDR2 from the germline V gene are MRHNA and SNTAGT. Trimming stripped 6 bases from V and 5 bases from J, with 12 bases between. Only in-frame clones appear in the TCRdb table, and some are missing; sequencing was by immunoSEQ multiplex PCR. The sample consists of roughly 17,000 clones, approximately 82% of them appearing once. V is TRBV6-4 and J is TRBJ2-3; D is perhaps TRBD2 (6 bases). This material consisted of peripheral blood, taken before any cancer treatment. The TCR was taken from a male donor aged 60 or over with stage III lung adenocarcinoma. CDR3 residues: CASSGTGGDTQYF. The DNA for the CDR3 is TGTGCCAGCAGCGGGACTGGGGGAGATACGCAGTATTTT.